The 20 T cell receptor beta chains listed next were all sequenced from one sample in a study of blood T cell repertoires in COVID-19. Sequencing used immunoSEQ multiplex PCR; TCRdb keeps in-frame clones, though not all of them. This sample carries approximately 190,000 clones, 85% to 90% of them seen once, and the ten largest clones take roughly 25%. The sequencing sample was made of PBMCs or T cells enriched from blood (not recorded which). The source is a woman aged 35 to 49 in a cohort exposed to, infected with or recovered from COVID-19 (not recorded which).

The gene calls are TRBV19 and TRBJ1-1, with D unclear. Trimming took off 5 bases at V and 1 base at J, with 8 bases between the two ends. The CDR3 sequence is 13 residues long. CDR1 is LNHDA and CDR2 is SQIVND in the germline V gene (reference sequence). The CDR3 is CASSLPGNTEAFF. Written as DNA, the CDR3 is TGTGCCAGTAGTCTTCCGGGGAACACTGAAGCTTTCTTT. Looking up the rest from reference TRBV19 and TRBJ1-1 gives the full variable domain: DGGITQSPKYLFRKEGQNVTLSCEQNLNHDAMYWYRQDPGQGLRLIYYSQIVNDFQKGDIAEGYSVSREKKESFPLTVTSAQKNPTAFYLCASSLPGNTEAFFGQGTRLTVV.

The chain employs TRBV4-3 and TRBJ2-7; 9 positions match TRBD2. Germline V gives CDR1 LGHNA, CDR2 YSLEER. V was pared by 4 bases and J by 5 bases, with 6 bases of the junction left unmatched. The length of the CDR3 is 14 residues. CDR3: CASSRGRGRNEQYF. DNA for the CDR3: TGCGCCAGCAGCCGCGGGAGGGGGAGGAACGAGCAGTACTTC.

The chain is built from TRBV10-2 and TRBJ2-1, with 14 positions matching TRBD2. The CDR3 runs 15 residues. The V gene's germline CDR1 is WSHSY and CDR2 SAAADI. Trimming cost V 6 bases and J 7 bases; bases outside gene matches: 5. CDR3 nucleotides: TGCGCCAGCAGGGACGGGACTAGCGGGAGTAATGAGCAGTTCTTC. Translating it yields CASRDGTSGSNEQFF.

This clone was recorded once. The chain links TRBV21-1 to TRBJ2-3; the D call TRBD1 from the table was never checked on the DNA. TRBV21-1 is noted as a pseudogene. This CDR3 comprises 15 residues. CDR3 nucleotide sequence: TGTGCCAGCAGCAAAGTGATCAGTAGCACAGATACGCAGTATTTT. Amino acids: CASSKVISSTDTQYF.

This sequence joins TRBV7-9 and TRBJ1-2, with no clear D. The germline gives CDR1 SEHNR, CDR2 FQNEAQ (reference sequence). Trimming left V 5 bases short and J 6 bases short, with 19 bases between. This CDR3 region has 15 residues. This chain's CDR3 is CASSPPGSLQHGYTF. For the CDR3, the DNA is TGTGCCAGCAGCCCCCCCGGGAGCCTTCAACATGGCTACACCTTC.

V is TRBV4-1 and J is TRBJ2-7; D is uncertain. This CDR3 contains 13 residues. CDR1 and CDR2 from the germline V gene are MGHRA and YSYEKL. The V end lost 2 bases, the J end lost 6 bases, and 11 bases lay between the germline ends. The CDR3 loop reads CASSQLSSGEQYF. The DNA for the CDR3 is TGCGCCAGCAGCCAACTCTCATCGGGCGAGCAGTACTTC.

V gene TRBV7-8 combines with J gene TRBJ1-4; possible D gene TRBD1, 5 bases. Germline V gives CDR1 SGHVS, CDR2 FQNEAQ. The CDR3 is 16 amino acids. V lost 1 base and J 2 bases, leaving 11 bases between the germline ends. For the CDR3, the DNA is TGTGCCAGCAGCTTAGGTTGGGGGGGGACTAATGAAAAACTGTTTTTT. It encodes CASSLGWGGTNEKLFF.

V is TRBV5-1 and J is TRBJ1-4; possible D gene TRBD1, 5 bases. Germline CDR1 reads SGHRS; CDR2 reads YFSETQ. V was shortened by 0 bases and J by 7 bases, with 10 bases between the two germline ends. CDR3 length: 14 amino acids. The CDR3, as DNA: TGCGCCAGCAGCTTGGCAGGGTACGGTGAAAAACTGTTTTTT. Its translation: CASSLAGYGEKLFF.

A single count supports this clone. The rearrangement links TRBV7-9 to TRBJ1-1, with a weak D call TRBD1 (6 bases). Germline V gives CDR1 SEHNR, CDR2 FQNEAQ (reference sequence). This CDR3 is built from 12 residues. V gave up 6 bases and J gave up 10 bases, with 15 bases separating them. Written as DNA, the CDR3 is TGTGCCAGCAGTGGAGAACCAGGGGTAGCTTTCTTT. Its translation: CASSGEPGVAFF.

The rearrangement uses TRBV9 and TRBJ1-3; D perhaps matches TRBD1 (6 bases). CDR3 length: 17 amino acids. V was clipped by 2 bases and J by 0 bases, with 15 bases between them. Germline CDR1 reads SGDLS; CDR2 reads YYNGEE. The CDR3, as DNA: TGTGCCAGCAGCGTGTACCGACAGGTGACCTCTGGAAACACCATATATTTT. Amino acids: CASSVYRQVTSGNTIYF.

This chain uses TRBV19 with TRBJ2-7, with 9 bases aligning to TRBD1. CDR3 size: 14 residues. Germline CDR1 and CDR2: LNHDA and SQIVND (reference sequence). V trimming: 4 bases; J trimming: 5 bases; junction bases outside the gene matches: 6. The CDR3 is CASSKDRGADEQYF. Here the CDR3 DNA reads TGTGCCAGTAGTAAGGACAGGGGTGCGGACGAGCAGTACTTC.

This sequence joins TRBV18 and TRBJ1-4; a possible D gene is TRBD1 (5 bases). From germline, CDR1 is KGHSH and CDR2 LQKENI. V dropped 2 bases and J dropped 5 bases, with 9 bases sitting between them. The CDR3 has 14 residues. CDR3 sequence: CASSPAGYNEKLFF. The CDR3 DNA reads as TGTGCCAGCTCACCAGCAGGGTACAATGAAAAACTGTTTTTT.

The rearrangement uses TRBV7-6 and TRBJ1-6, with D perhaps TRBD1 (6 bases). The CDR3 extends over 15 amino acids. Looked up from germline, CDR1 is SGHVS and CDR2 is FNYEAQ. The V gene lost 7 bases and the J gene lost 7 bases, with 17 bases spanning the gap. The CDR3 loop reads CASTQDQGPNSPLHF. CDR3 nucleotides: TGTGCCAGCACCCAAGACCAGGGGCCAAATTCACCCCTCCACTTT.

The rearrangement links TRBV30 to TRBJ2-7, with D unresolved. V shed 5 bases and J shed 4 bases, with 9 bases lying between them. Germline CDR1 is GTSNPN and CDR2 is SVGIG (reference sequence). The CDR3 loop spans 11 amino acids. Written as DNA, the CDR3 is TGTGCCTGGCAACTTGAGTACGAGCAGTACTTC. This translates into CAWQLEYEQYF. The whole variable domain, filled in from reference TRBV30 and TRBJ2-7, reads SQTIHQWPATLVQPVGSPLSLECTVEGTSNPNLYWYRQAAGRGLQLLFYSVGIGQISSEVPQNLSASRPQDRQFILSSKKLLLSDSGFYLCAWQLEYEQYFGPGTRLTVT.

The J gene is TRBJ2-1, the V gene TRBV27, with 9 bases fitting TRBD2. The V segment lost 8 bases and the J segment 8 bases; nucleotides outside the gene matches: 13. The CDR3 consists of 15 residues. The germline V gene has CDR1 MNHEY and CDR2 SMNVEV (reference sequence). CDR3 residues: CASRVRGLAEYEQFF. The CDR3 bases are TGTGCCAGCCGCGTACGGGGACTAGCAGAATATGAGCAGTTCTTC.

The V gene is TRBV10-1, the J gene TRBJ2-5; 8 nucleotides line up with TRBD1. Germline loops: CDR1 WNHNN, CDR2 SYGVQD (reference sequence). This CDR3 region has 16 residues. After removal of 1 base from V and 4 bases from J, the junction contained 8 bases not matched to a gene. CDR3 protein: CASSELGRGPRETQYF. The CDR3 DNA reads TGCGCCAGCAGTGAGTTGGGCAGGGGGCCTAGAGAGACCCAGTACTTC.

The rearrangement uses TRBV28 and TRBJ2-1; TRBD1 agrees at 9 bases. The ends lost 3 bases at V and 6 bases at J; junction bases unmatched: 6. CDR1 and CDR2 from the germline V gene are MDHEN and SYDVKM. The CDR3 sequence is 15 residues long. As DNA, the CDR3 is TGTGCCAGCAGTTTTGCCCCGGGACAGGGCAATGAGCAGTTCTTC. Encoded protein: CASSFAPGQGNEQFF.

The J gene is TRBJ1-4, the V gene TRBV5-1; no clear D. Germline V lookup: CDR1 SGHRS, CDR2 YFSETQ. The V end was cut by 0 bases, the J end by 3 bases, with 3 bases between. CDR3 length: 13 amino acids. For the CDR3, the DNA is TGCGCCAGCAGCTTGGCCTCTAATGAAAAACTGTTTTTT. Translating gives CASSLASNEKLFF.

V gene TRBV19 combines with J gene TRBJ1-6, with 11 bases lining up with TRBD1. Germline lookup yields CDR1 LNHDA and CDR2 SQIVND (reference sequence). This CDR3 is built from 16 residues. V shed 5 bases and J 7 bases; nucleotides not matched to a gene: 7. CDR3 nucleotides: TGTGCCAGTAGTCAAATCCGGGACAGGGGGAATTCACCCCTCCACTTT. Encoded protein: CASSQIRDRGNSPLHF.

The chain links TRBV5-4 to TRBJ1-4; the D is unclear. This CDR3 region has 14 residues. The V gene's germline CDR1 is SGHNT and CDR2 YYREEE (reference sequence). V lost 1 base, J lost 7 bases, and 11 bases lay in between. This chain's CDR3 is CASSLNEGAEKLFF. DNA of the CDR3: TGTGCCAGCAGCTTGAACGAAGGAGCTGAAAAACTGTTTTTT.